These 16 T cell receptor beta chains were all obtained from the same sample, sequenced in a study of blood T cell repertoires in COVID-19. Assay: immunoSEQ multiplex PCR; the TCRdb copy retains only in-frame clones and omits some. Of more than 45,000 clones in the sample, 70% to 90% were seen once. The specimen was peripheral blood. All receptors derive from a woman aged 55 to 70 with acute or convalescent COVID-19.

The chain employs TRBV3-1 (or the pseudogene TRBV3-2) and TRBJ2-3, with 13 bases fitting TRBD2. CDR1 and CDR2 (germline): LGHDT, YNNKEL (reference sequence). The CDR3 contains 17 residues. Trimming removed 4 bases from V and 8 bases from J; junction bases left unmatched: 12. Here the CDR3 reads CASSLLTSGGPKSTQYF. As DNA, the CDR3 is TGTGCCAGCAGCCTATTGACTAGCGGGGGGCCGAAGAGTACGCAGTATTTT.

V gene TRBV6-1 combines with J gene TRBJ2-3, with 9 bases lining up with TRBD2. The length of the CDR3 is 15 residues. J lost 8 bases, V lost 2 bases, and 8 bases had no gene match. Germline V gene data show CDR1 as MNHNS and CDR2 as SASEGT. CDR3 sequence (DNA): TGTGCCAGCAGTGAACTAGCGGGGAGGGCTGGTACGCAGTATTTT. This codes for CASSELAGRAGTQYF.

The chain recombines TRBV27 with TRBJ2-6; no firm D call. The V and J ends lost 5 bases and 0 bases respectively, with 11 bases between them. There are 16 residues in the CDR3. Germline V gives CDR1 MNHEY, CDR2 SMNVEV (reference sequence). CDR3 bases: TGTGCCAGCAGTGTGATTTCTAGCTCTGGGGCCAACGTCCTGACTTTC. Translating it yields CASSVISSSGANVLTF.

CDR3: CASSQEQRDNEQFF. CDR3 nucleotide sequence: TGCGCCAGCAGCCAAGAACAACGGGACAATGAGCAGTTCTTC. The chain combines TRBV4-3 with TRBJ2-1; D remains ambiguous. Per the germline V gene, CDR1 is LGHNA and CDR2 is YSLEER. The ends were cut back, 0 bases at V and 5 bases at J, with 8 bases in the middle. The CDR3 consists of 14 residues.

The chain uses TRBV9 and TRBJ2-1; 13 bases agree with TRBD2. Germline loops: CDR1 SGDLS, CDR2 YYNGEE. This CDR3 is 20 amino acids long. V shed 0 bases, J shed 2 bases, and the junction held 11 bases outside the gene matches. The CDR3 region has the DNA TGTGCCAGCAGCGTAGCCACCGGGACTAGCGGGATAGTCCCCTACAATGAGCAGTTCTTC. Translation gives CASSVATGTSGIVPYNEQFF.

V is TRBV12-3 or TRBV12-4 and J is TRBJ1-1; D gene unclear. V was clipped by 7 bases and J by 7 bases, with 13 bases between them. The length of the CDR3 is 12 residues. CDR3 DNA: TGTGCCAGCATTTCCTACGGGGTTGAAGCTTTCTTT. This encodes CASISYGVEAFF.

The CDR3 region has the DNA TGTGCCAGCAGCTTGGGGCTCACTCCGGGGGAGCAGTACTTC. Residues: CASSLGLTPGEQYF. V is TRBV5-6 and J is TRBJ2-7; weak D call: TRBD2 (5 bases). Trimming took off 0 bases at V and 7 bases at J, with 14 bases between the two ends. The germline CDR1 and CDR2 sequences are SGHDT and YYEEEE. The length of the CDR3 is 14 residues. The full variable domain, its missing parts supplied by reference TRBV5-6 and TRBJ2-7, is DAGVTQSPTHLIKTRGQQVTLRCSPKSGHDTVSWYQQALGQGPQFIFQYYEEEERQRGNFPDRFSGHQFPNYSSELNVNALLLGDSALYLCASSLGLTPGEQYFGPGTRLTVT.

The chain combines TRBV4-1 with TRBJ2-2; TRBD2 matches 8 bases. Germline V gives CDR1 MGHRA, CDR2 YSYEKL. CDR3 length equals 18 residues. J lost 6 bases, V lost 3 bases, and 15 bases had no gene match. The CDR3 reads CASSQRLGLATLPGELFF. In nucleotides, the CDR3 is TGCGCCAGCAGCCAGCGCCTTGGACTAGCAACCCTCCCCGGGGAGCTGTTTTTT.

This clone was counted a single time. The V and J genes are TRBV6-4 and TRBJ2-1; D is perhaps TRBD1 (5 bases). This CDR3 comprises 15 residues. Between the trimmed V and J ends, which lost 0 bases and 5 bases, there was a span of 11 bases. The germline V gene has CDR1 MRHNA and CDR2 SNTAGT. Here the CDR3 reads CASSDSGAPNNEQFF. The CDR3 DNA reads TGTGCCAGCAGTGACTCAGGGGCGCCCAACAATGAGCAGTTCTTC.

The chain combines TRBV19 with TRBJ1-4; maybe TRBD1 (5 bases). CDR1 and CDR2 from the germline V gene are LNHDA and SQIVND (reference sequence). The V end was cut by 4 bases, the J end by 4 bases, with 13 bases between. This CDR3 is built from 15 residues. The CDR3 DNA reads as TGTGCCAGTAGTACGGGAGGGGCGTATAATGAAAAACTGTTTTTT. Its protein product is CASSTGGAYNEKLFF.

This chain connects TRBV14 to TRBJ2-7; D remains ambiguous. Germline V lookup: CDR1 SGHDN, CDR2 FVKESK. This CDR3 is 12 amino acids long. V lost 6 bases, J lost 3 bases, and 9 bases lay in between. CDR3 nucleotide sequence: TGTGCCAGCAGTCCCTACAGCTACGAGCAGTACTTC. Its translation: CASSPYSYEQYF. The whole variable domain, filled in from reference TRBV14 and TRBJ2-7, reads EAGVTQFPSHSVIEKGQTVTLRCDPISGHDNLYWYRRVMGKEIKFLLHFVKESKQDESGMPNNRFLAERTGGTYSTLKVQPAELEDSGVYFCASSPYSYEQYFGPGTRLTVT.

The V gene is TRBV14, the J gene TRBJ1-3, with a possible D match to TRBD1 (5 bases). Trimming shortened V by 8 bases and J by 4 bases, and 12 bases separated the two germline ends. CDR3 length: 13 amino acids. Germline CDR1 SGHDN, CDR2 FVKESK. The CDR3 DNA is TGTGCCAGCGCCCAGGGTTACGGAAACACCATATATTTT. Residues: CASAQGYGNTIYF.

V gene TRBV18 combines with J gene TRBJ2-7, with 11 positions matching TRBD2. Germline values: CDR1 KGHSH, CDR2 LQKENI. Trimming cost V 2 bases and J 5 bases; bases outside gene matches: 8. The CDR3 totals 16 residues. CDR3 bases: TGTGCCAGCTCACCAACGATTAGCGGGGGGGCAAACGAGCAGTACTTC. It encodes CASSPTISGGANEQYF.

The genes are TRBV2 and TRBJ1-5; D possibly corresponds to TRBD1 (5 bases). Trimming removed 6 bases at V and 4 bases at J, with 13 bases between. This CDR3 comprises 14 residues. Germline V gene lookup returns CDR1 SNHLY and CDR2 FYNNEI. The CDR3 is CASRGLSGNQPQHF. The CDR3 nucleotides read TGTGCCAGCAGGGGGCTTTCTGGGAATCAGCCCCAGCATTTT.

This chain connects TRBV7-3 to TRBJ2-2; D ambiguous. The CDR3 runs to 13 residues. The V and J ends lost 5 bases and 7 bases respectively, with 11 bases between them. Per germline, CDR1 SGHTA and CDR2 FQGTGA. CDR3 sequence reads: CASSALPGGELFF. DNA of the CDR3: TGTGCCAGCAGCGCCCTGCCGGGCGGGGAGCTGTTTTTT.

The V and J genes are TRBV27 and TRBJ2-1; 8 bases map to TRBD2. The V gene's germline CDR1 is MNHEY and CDR2 SMNVEV (reference sequence). The CDR3 length is 14 residues. The junction had 8 bases not matched to a gene; V was cut back by 6 bases and J by 7 bases. The CDR3 DNA follows: TGTGCCAGCAGGGGAGCGGGAGAAGGGAATGAGCAGTTCTTC. Translation: CASRGAGEGNEQFF.